These 9 T cell receptor beta chains originate from one sample sequenced in a study of spatial heterogeneity in lung cancer. One entry per CDR3 protein, called by TCRdb with MiXCR from the 5' RACE reads. The profile covers about 92,000 distinct CDR3 sequences, with approximately 12% appearing a single time and about 41% taken by the ten largest. The time point is: sample taken at primary tumor resection. The material was PBMCs, obtained at surgery. The source is a male donor with early-stage non-small cell lung cancer.

This rearrangement joins TRBV27 to TRBJ2-1; TRBD2 agrees at 10 bases. Germline CDR1 is MNHEY and CDR2 is SMNVEV (reference sequence). This CDR3 comprises 16 residues. V trimming: 5 bases; J trimming: 4 bases; junction bases outside the gene matches: 8. The CDR3 region is CASSGSLAGDYNEQFF. In DNA form, the CDR3 reads TGTGCCAGCAGTGGTTCTCTAGCGGGGGATTACAATGAGCAGTTCTTC.

The chain employs TRBV20-1 and TRBJ2-1; 9 nucleotides align to TRBD2. The CDR3 sequence is 14 residues long. The V and J ends lost 3 bases and 6 bases, in that order; junction bases with no gene match: 6. Per germline, CDR1 DFQATT and CDR2 SNEGSKA (reference sequence). The CDR3 DNA is TGCAGTGCTAGTAAACTAGCGGGCCTCAATGAGCAGTTCTTC. Translation gives CSASKLAGLNEQFF.

J is TRBJ2-1 and V is TRBV27; 10 bases match TRBD1. CDR1 is MNHEY, CDR2 SMNVEV, per germline (reference sequence). V shed 5 bases and J 0 bases; nucleotides not matched to a gene: 13. This CDR3 comprises 19 residues. The DNA of the CDR3 is TGTGCCAGCAGTCCCCCGGGACAGGGGTCCTTCAGCTCCTACAATGAGCAGTTCTTC. Translation gives CASSPPGQGSFSSYNEQFF.

This chain links TRBV12-3 or TRBV12-4 with TRBJ2-3, with D possibly matching TRBD1 (5 bases). V was trimmed by 2 bases and J by 0 bases, leaving 15 bases between them. This CDR3 comprises 17 residues. Written as DNA, the CDR3 is TGTGCCAGCAGTTTAACCCGTCGACAGCTTAGCACAGATACGCAGTATTTT. Its translation is CASSLTRRQLSTDTQYF.

The table lists this clonotype with a few counts. The chain couples TRBV14 to TRBJ2-3; 7 bases fit TRBD2. Germline loops: CDR1 SGHDN, CDR2 FVKESK. The CDR3 consists of 15 residues. V was clipped by 0 bases and J by 1 base; unmatched bases: 1. The DNA for the CDR3 is TGTGCCAGCAGCCAAGATGGGAGGGGCACAGATACGCAGTATTTT. This translates into CASSQDGRGTDTQYF.

This clonotype was seen a few times. V is TRBV7-2 and J is TRBJ2-1; 7 nucleotides line up with TRBD1. Unmatched junction bases numbered 5, after V lost 2 bases and J lost 4 bases. There are 15 residues in the CDR3. Germline CDR1 SGHTA, CDR2 FQGNSA. The CDR3 here is CASSLIGGRYNEQFF. The CDR3 DNA reads TGTGCCAGCAGCTTAATAGGGGGCCGTTACAATGAGCAGTTCTTC.

This clonotype has at least ten counts. CDR3 region: CASSLAGGPGIHTQYF. The CDR3 nucleotides read TGTGCCAGCAGCTTAGCGGGAGGGCCAGGAATACATACGCAGTATTTT. The chain employs TRBV7-2 and TRBJ2-3, with TRBD2 matching over 7 bases. This CDR3 is built from 16 residues. V lost 0 bases, J lost 7 bases, and 10 bases stayed unmatched. Germline V gene data show CDR1 as SGHTA and CDR2 as FQGNSA.

The sample holds many counts of this clonotype. The rearrangement links TRBV30 to TRBJ2-7; D not resolved. Per germline, CDR1 GTSNPN and CDR2 SVGIG (reference sequence). The CDR3 extends over 11 amino acids. V was trimmed by 1 base and J by 3 bases, leaving 4 bases between them. CDR3 DNA sequence: TGTGCCTGGAGTGGTCGCTACGAGCAGTACTTC. Amino acid sequence: CAWSGRYEQYF.

V and J are TRBV20-1 and TRBJ2-1; 7 positions agree with TRBD2. CDR1 is DFQATT and CDR2 is SNEGSKA in the germline V gene (reference sequence). CDR3 size: 12 residues. V lost 3 bases to trimming and J lost 10 bases; unmatched junction nucleotides: 6. CDR3 residues: CSASLAGVEQFF. Written as DNA, the CDR3 is TGCAGTGCTAGTCTTGCGGGAGTGGAGCAGTTCTTC.